This is a list of T cell receptor beta chains from one sample in a study of response to subunit inactivated influenza vaccine. TCRdb independently ran MiXCR on the RT-PCR reads; one entry per CDR3 protein. Here the sample spans around 300,000 distinct CDR3 sequences, 20% to 25% being singletons. Sequencing was performed on PBMCs from blood, taken 21 months after vaccination. Receptors were obtained from a man in his fifties or sixties who received an inactivated influenza vaccine. Both conserved end residues are part of each CDR3. A D gene is named only where the DNA matches it firmly. Only part of the rows carry a size: once, few, many, or a class if the clone is expanded.

clone size: few
D gene: .
V gene: TRBV4-2
J gene: TRBJ2-3
CDR3 DNA: TGTGCCAGCAGCCAAGATCAGCGGGGCACAGATACGCAGTATTTT
CDR3 protein: CASSQDQRGTDTQYF

clone size: few
D gene: TRBD1
V gene: TRBV28
J gene: TRBJ1-3
CDR3 DNA: TGTGCCAGCAGTTCGACAGGGAATGGAAACACCATATATTTT
CDR3 protein: CASSSTGNGNTIYF

clone size: .
D gene: TRBD1
V gene: TRBV6-1
J gene: TRBJ1-2
CDR3 DNA: TGTGCCAGCAGTGACGCGCGGTTGACAGGGGCTGGCTACACCTTC
CDR3 protein: CASSDARLTGAGYTF

clone size: few
D gene: .
V gene: TRBV28
J gene: TRBJ2-1
CDR3 DNA: TGTGCCAGCAGTTTAACCGGGACGACCTACAATGAGCAGTTCTTC
CDR3 protein: CASSLTGTTYNEQFF

clone size: many
D gene: .
V gene: TRBV6-4
J gene: TRBJ2-1
CDR3 DNA: TGTGCCAGCAGTACCGGCGCTGCGAGCTCCTACAATGAGCAGTTCTTC
CDR3 protein: CASSTGAASSYNEQFF

clone size: .
D gene: .
V gene: TRBV20-1
J gene: TRBJ2-7
CDR3 DNA: TGCAGTGCTAGCTACTGGGGTAAAGGGAACGAGCAGTACTTC
CDR3 protein: CSASYWGKGNEQYF

clone size: few
D gene: .
V gene: TRBV5-4
J gene: TRBJ2-3
CDR3 DNA: TGTGCCAGCAGCTGGACGACTTTCCCAGGGACAGATACGCAGTATTTT
CDR3 protein: CASSWTTFPGTDTQYF

clone size: .
D gene: TRBD1
V gene: TRBV20-1
J gene: TRBJ1-1
CDR3 DNA: TGCAGTGCTAGCGACAGGGGGCGGGAAGCTTTCTTT
CDR3 protein: CSASDRGREAFF

clone size: .
D gene: .
V gene: TRBV27
J gene: TRBJ2-7
CDR3 DNA: TGTGCCAGCACCTTGGCCATTCTGAGCGAGCAGTACTTC
CDR3 protein: CASTLAILSEQYF

clone size: .
D gene: .
V gene: TRBV4-3
J gene: TRBJ2-3
CDR3 DNA: TGCGCCAGCAGCCAAGGGTCCACCAGCACAGATACGCAGTATTTT
CDR3 protein: CASSQGSTSTDTQYF

clone size: .
D gene: .
V gene: TRBV24-1
J gene: TRBJ2-3
CDR3 DNA: TGTGCCACCAGTGACCCCTCTCGCCCAGATACGCAGTATTTT
CDR3 protein: CATSDPSRPDTQYF

clone size: .
D gene: .
V gene: TRBV30
J gene: TRBJ2-2
CDR3 DNA: TGTGCCTGGAGTATTGGGAATACGGCCGGGGAGCTGTTTTTT
CDR3 protein: CAWSIGNTAGELFF

clone size: few
D gene: .
V gene: TRBV7-9
J gene: TRBJ2-7
CDR3 DNA: TGTGCCAGCAGCTTTCTCCCAGACAACACCTACGAGCAGTACTTC
CDR3 protein: CASSFLPDNTYEQYF

clone size: .
D gene: .
V gene: TRBV24-1
J gene: TRBJ2-5
CDR3 DNA: TGTGCCACCAGTGCTCGTTACAGTCAAGAGACCCAGTACTTC
CDR3 protein: CATSARYSQETQYF

clone size: few
D gene: .
V gene: TRBV18
J gene: TRBJ1-6
CDR3 DNA: TGTGCCAGCTCAGTGGGGTATAATTCACCCCTCCACTTT
CDR3 protein: CASSVGYNSPLHF

clone size: .
D gene: TRBD2
V gene: TRBV7-2
J gene: TRBJ2-1
CDR3 DNA: TGTGCCAGCAGGGGAACGGGGGGCAATGAGCAGTTCTTC
CDR3 protein: CASRGTGGNEQFF

clone size: .
D gene: .
V gene: TRBV10-3
J gene: TRBJ1-1
CDR3 DNA: TGTGCCATCAGTGAAAGGCAGGAACCCACTGAAGCTTTCTTT
CDR3 protein: CAISERQEPTEAFF

clone size: .
D gene: .
V gene: TRBV29-1
J gene: TRBJ2-6
CDR3 DNA: TGCAGCGTTGGTATGGGCTCTGGGGCCAACGTCCTGACTTTC
CDR3 protein: CSVGMGSGANVLTF

clone size: few
D gene: TRBD1
V gene: TRBV7-8
J gene: TRBJ2-5
CDR3 DNA: TGTGCCAGCAGCTTGGGAAGGGGGCGCTGGGAGACCCAGTACTTC
CDR3 protein: CASSLGRGRWETQYF

clone size: .
D gene: .
V gene: TRBV7-2
J gene: TRBJ1-5
CDR3 DNA: TGTGCCAGCAGCTTAGTTGGGGGGGCTCAGCCCCAGCATTTT
CDR3 protein: CASSLVGGAQPQHF

clone size: few
D gene: .
V gene: TRBV7-9
J gene: TRBJ1-2
CDR3 DNA: TGTGCCAGCAGCAATTACGGGGTTACTTACACCTTC
CDR3 protein: CASSNYGVTYTF

clone size: few
D gene: .
V gene: TRBV15
J gene: TRBJ1-2
CDR3 DNA: TGTGCCACCAGCAGAGGCGGCTCCGGTGGGGGCTACACCTTC
CDR3 protein: CATSRGGSGGGYTF

clone size: .
D gene: .
V gene: TRBV10-3
J gene: TRBJ1-2
CDR3 DNA: TGTGCCATCAGTGAGTCGGGGACAAACTATGGCTACACCTTC
CDR3 protein: CAISESGTNYGYTF

clone size: few
D gene: TRBD1
V gene: TRBV29-1
J gene: TRBJ1-2
CDR3 DNA: TGCAGCGTTACGGGACAGGGGGCAAGGGGCTACACCTTC
CDR3 protein: CSVTGQGARGYTF

clone size: .
D gene: .
V gene: TRBV6-2/TRBV6-3
J gene: TRBJ2-7
CDR3 DNA: TGTGCCAGCAGTTACAGGGGGGAATCCTACGAGCAGTACTTC
CDR3 protein: CASSYRGESYEQYF

clone size: few
D gene: .
V gene: TRBV29-1
J gene: TRBJ1-6
CDR3 DNA: TGCAGCGCTCAGGACGGCCGGAATTCACCCCTCCACTTT
CDR3 protein: CSAQDGRNSPLHF

clone size: .
D gene: TRBD1
V gene: TRBV10-1
J gene: TRBJ2-7
CDR3 DNA: TGCGCCAGCAGAACGGGACAGACCTACGAGCAGTACTTC
CDR3 protein: CASRTGQTYEQYF

clone size: .
D gene: .
V gene: TRBV28
J gene: TRBJ2-7
CDR3 DNA: TGTGCCAGCAGTCTGGGCCTCTCGGGATACGAGCAGTACTTC
CDR3 protein: CASSLGLSGYEQYF

clone size: few
D gene: .
V gene: TRBV7-2
J gene: TRBJ2-7
CDR3 DNA: TGTGCCAGCAGCTTAGCCCTAGCGACTAGAGAGCAGTACTTC
CDR3 protein: CASSLALATREQYF

clone size: .
D gene: .
V gene: TRBV11-2
J gene: TRBJ2-1
CDR3 DNA: TGTGCCAGCAGCTTAGTAGGTTCGCCCTGGGACAATGAGCAGTTCTTC
CDR3 protein: CASSLVGSPWDNEQFF

clone size: .
D gene: .
V gene: TRBV7-8
J gene: TRBJ2-1
CDR3 DNA: TGTGCCAGCAGCTTAGGTATAGGGAGAACCTACAATGAGCAGTTCTTC
CDR3 protein: CASSLGIGRTYNEQFF

clone size: .
D gene: .
V gene: TRBV6-2/TRBV6-3
J gene: TRBJ2-7
CDR3 DNA: TGTGCCAGCAGTTTCGAACGGTACTACGAGCAGTACTTC
CDR3 protein: CASSFERYYEQYF

clone size: .
D gene: .
V gene: TRBV20-1
J gene: TRBJ2-1
CDR3 DNA: TGCAGTGCTAGCCCTGGGGGAGGCAATGAGCAGTTCTTC
CDR3 protein: CSASPGGGNEQFF

clone size: .
D gene: .
V gene: TRBV10-3
J gene: TRBJ1-1
CDR3 DNA: TGTGCCATCAGAGACCGGACCATAGAAGCTTTCTTT
CDR3 protein: CAIRDRTIEAFF